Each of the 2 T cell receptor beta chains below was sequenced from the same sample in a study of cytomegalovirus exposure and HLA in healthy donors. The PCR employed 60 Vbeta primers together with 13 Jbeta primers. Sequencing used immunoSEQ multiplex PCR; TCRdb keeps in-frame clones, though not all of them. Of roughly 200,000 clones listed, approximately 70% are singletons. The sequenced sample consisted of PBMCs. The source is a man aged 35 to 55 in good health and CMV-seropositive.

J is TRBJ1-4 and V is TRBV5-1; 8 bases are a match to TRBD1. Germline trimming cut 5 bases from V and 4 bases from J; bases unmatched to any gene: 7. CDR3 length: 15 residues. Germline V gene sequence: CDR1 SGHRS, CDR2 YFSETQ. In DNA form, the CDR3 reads TGCGCCAGCAGACCGACAGGGGAGGATAATGAAAAACTGTTTTTT. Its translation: CASRPTGEDNEKLFF.

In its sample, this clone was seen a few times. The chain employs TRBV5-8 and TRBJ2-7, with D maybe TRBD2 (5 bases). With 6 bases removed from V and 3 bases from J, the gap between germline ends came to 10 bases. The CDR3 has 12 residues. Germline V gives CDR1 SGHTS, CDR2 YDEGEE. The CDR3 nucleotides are TGTGCCAGCAACTTCCGGGACTACGAGCAGTACTTC. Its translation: CASNFRDYEQYF. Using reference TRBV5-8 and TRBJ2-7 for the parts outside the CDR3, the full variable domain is EAGVTQSPTHLIKTRGQQATLRCSPISGHTSVYWYQQALGLGLQFLLWYDEGEERNRGNFPPRFSGRQFPNYSSELNVNALELEDSALYLCASNFRDYEQYFGPGTRLTVT.